The 30 T cell receptor beta chains listed next were all sequenced from one sample in a study of blood T cells in healthy people across ages. Primed by a sample-barcoded 5' primer and a J-beta primer mix, a second PCR proceeded for 7 to 11 cycles. MiXCR, run by TCRdb on the 5' RACE reads, gives a single entry per CDR3 protein. There are approximately 1.5 million distinct CDR3 sequences in the sample; approximately 43% occur only once, and about 4% lies in the top ten. Sequenced input: blood. The origin of the receptors is a woman between 18 and 30 years old in good health.

The V call is TRBV9, the J call TRBJ2-1; D might be TRBD2 (6 bases). Trimming stripped 5 bases from V and 5 bases from J, with 14 bases between. The germline gives CDR1 SGDLS, CDR2 YYNGEE. The CDR3 loop spans 14 amino acids. Here the CDR3 reads CASSTRGLHNEQFF. CDR3 in DNA: TGTGCCAGCAGTACCCGTGGACTACACAATGAGCAGTTCTTC.

This clonotype was recorded at least ten times. J is TRBJ2-3 and V is TRBV20-1; D gene ambiguous. The CDR3 is 12 residues long. Germline assignment: CDR1 DFQATT and CDR2 SNEGSKA (reference sequence). V lost 3 bases and J 2 bases, leaving 6 bases between the germline ends. CDR3 sequence reads: CSARLFTDTQYF. The CDR3 region has the DNA TGCAGTGCTAGGCTATTCACAGATACGCAGTATTTT.

V and J are TRBV5-1 and TRBJ2-7; D not resolved. V lost 1 base to trimming and J lost 4 bases, with 9 bases between them. Per germline, CDR1 SGHRS and CDR2 YFSETQ. CDR3 length equals 13 residues. CDR3 DNA sequence: TGCGCCAGCAGCTTGTCTCCAGGTTACGAGCAGTACTTC. Protein sequence: CASSLSPGYEQYF. The variable domain in full, completed from reference TRBV5-1 and TRBJ2-7, reads KAGVTQTPRYLIKTRGQQVTLSCSPISGHRSVSWYQQTPGQGLQFLFEYFSETQRNKGNFPGRFSGRQFSNSRSEMNVSTLELGDSALYLCASSLSPGYEQYFGPGTRLTVT.

V and J are TRBV7-6 and TRBJ2-7; D might be TRBD2 (6 bases). The CDR3 length is 16 residues. Trimming cost V 0 bases and J 0 bases, with 12 bases left between them. CDR1 SGHVS and CDR2 FNYEAQ come from the germline V gene. The CDR3 sequence: CASSLAERAISYEQYF. The CDR3 DNA reads TGTGCCAGCAGCTTAGCGGAGCGGGCGATCTCCTACGAGCAGTACTTC.

There are many counts of this clonotype. V usage is TRBV6-2 or TRBV6-3 and J usage is TRBJ2-1, with D unclear. The length of the CDR3 is 14 residues. V gave up 6 bases and J gave up 0 bases, with 9 bases separating them. Germline loops: CDR1 MNHEY, CDR2 SVGEGT. The DNA of the CDR3 is TGTGCCAGCAGAGTAAGAGGCTCCTACAATGAGCAGTTCTTC. This sequence encodes CASRVRGSYNEQFF.

The sample holds one count of this clonotype. The J gene is TRBJ1-5, the V gene TRBV4-2; D is uncertain. The CDR3 has 15 amino acids. Germline-derived CDR1 and CDR2 are LGHNA and YNFKEQ. V was cut by 3 bases and J by 7 bases, with 16 bases left in between. The CDR3 DNA reads as TGTGCCAGCAGCCATACGACGGCGGCGGGCCAGCCCCAGCATTTT. This translates into CASSHTTAAGQPQHF.

J is TRBJ2-7 and V is TRBV15; D gene uncertain. With 4 bases removed from V and 0 bases from J, the gap between germline ends came to 7 bases. Looked up from germline, CDR1 is LNHNV and CDR2 is YYDKDF (reference sequence). The CDR3 contains 13 residues. As DNA, the CDR3 is TGTGCCACCAGCAAGGTTCTCTCCTACGAGCAGTACTTC. This sequence encodes CATSKVLSYEQYF.

This clonotype was seen only once. This chain connects TRBV7-8 to TRBJ2-5; the D call may be TRBD1 or TRBD2 (5 bases each). V was clipped by 3 bases and J by 3 bases, with 20 bases between them. Per germline, CDR1 SGHVS and CDR2 FQNEAQ. The CDR3 covers 17 residues. CDR3: CASSLGTLPGRKETQYF. CDR3 sequence (DNA): TGTGCCAGCAGCTTGGGAACGTTACCGGGACGCAAAGAGACCCAGTACTTC.

J is TRBJ2-5 and V is TRBV10-3; D is perhaps TRBD2 (5 bases). The CDR3 spans 20 residues. V was shortened by 3 bases and J by 5 bases, with 31 bases between the two germline ends. From germline, CDR1 is ENHRY and CDR2 SYGVKD. The chain's CDR3 is CAISDRAEPVDEHIAETQYF. In DNA, the CDR3 is TGTGCCATCAGTGACCGAGCGGAACCGGTCGACGAACACATTGCCGAGACCCAGTACTTC.

The chain joins TRBV5-6 to TRBJ2-1, with 9 bases that match TRBD1. This CDR3 has 15 amino acids. CDR1 is SGHDT and CDR2 is YYEEEE in the germline V gene. Losses at the gene ends were 3 bases for V and 8 bases for J; bases not matched to a gene: 9. CDR3 bases: TGTGCCAGCAGCTACCCATTTCGACAGGGGGATGAGCAGTTCTTC. Translating it yields CASSYPFRQGDEQFF.

This chain uses TRBV12-3 or TRBV12-4 with TRBJ2-3; 7 bases agree with TRBD1. V shed 5 bases and J 7 bases; nucleotides not matched to a gene: 6. CDR3 length equals 13 residues. CDR3 sequence reads: CASSNLQGNTQYF. DNA for the CDR3: TGTGCCAGCAGTAATTTACAGGGGAATACGCAGTATTTT.

This clonotype was seen only a few times. This sequence joins TRBV7-2 and TRBJ2-4; D not resolved. Deletions cut 0 bases from V and 8 bases from J, with 14 bases between. Germline V gene data show CDR1 as SGHTA and CDR2 as FQGNSA. The CDR3 contains 15 residues. This chain's CDR3 is CASSLAIWGGDIQYF. Written as DNA, the CDR3 is TGTGCCAGCAGCTTAGCGATCTGGGGTGGAGACATTCAGTACTTC. The full variable domain, in which reference TRBV7-2 and TRBJ2-4 provide the parts outside the CDR3, is GAGVSQSPSNKVTEKGKDVELRCDPISGHTALYWYRQSLGQGLEFLIYFQGNSAPDKSGLPSDRFSAERTGGSVSTLTIQRTQQEDSAVYLCASSLAIWGGDIQYFGAGTRLSVL.

The chain uses TRBV6-5 and TRBJ1-2, with D tentatively TRBD1 (5 bases). This CDR3 has 13 amino acids. Trimming left V 9 bases short and J 0 bases short, with 11 bases between. CDR1 MNHEY and CDR2 SVGAGI come from the germline V gene. The CDR3 spells CASLKGTNYGYTF. The DNA for the CDR3 is TGTGCCAGTCTTAAGGGGACTAACTATGGCTACACCTTC.

The chain links TRBV11-2 to TRBJ1-1; 8 bases map to TRBD1. The CDR3 has 18 amino acids. CDR1 and CDR2 (germline): SGHAT, FQNNGV. V lost 1 base, J lost 2 bases, and 12 bases stayed unmatched. The CDR3 region is CASSLGPQGAGGNTEAFF. For the CDR3, the DNA is TGTGCCAGCAGCTTAGGTCCTCAGGGGGCTGGGGGAAACACTGAAGCTTTCTTT.

Concerning this clonotype itself: The junction differs from germline at one of its ends, possibly a read error. This chain joins TRBV6-5 and TRBJ1-1, with 11 bases identical to TRBD1. The CDR3 length is 15 residues. Germline loops: CDR1 MNHEY, CDR2 SVGAGI. The CDR3, as DNA: TGTGCCGGCAGTTACTGGGGGACAGGGGGCACTGAAGCTTTCTTT. Translated, it gives CAGSYWGTGGTEAFF.

This clonotype has just a few counts. The chain carries TRBV3-1 and TRBJ2-1; the D is unclear. The germline gives CDR1 LGHDT, CDR2 YNNKEL (reference sequence). V shed 1 base and J shed 1 base, with 5 bases lying between them. This CDR3 is built from 14 residues. In nucleotides, the CDR3 is TGTGCCAGCAGCCAAGCGGCTTCCTACAATGAGCAGTTCTTC. This translates into CASSQAASYNEQFF.

This clonotype occurred a few times. The J gene is TRBJ1-5, the V gene TRBV6-2 or TRBV6-3; 8 bases align to TRBD1. This CDR3 has 17 residues. Germline assignment: CDR1 MNHEY and CDR2 SVGEGT. Trimming at V came to 4 bases and at J to 2 bases, leaving 10 bases not matched to a gene. Here the CDR3 DNA reads TGTGCCAGCAGTTTCGACAGGGGCCACGGGGGCAATCAGCCCCAGCATTTT. Its protein is CASSFDRGHGGNQPQHF.

Regarding this clonotype: One end of the junction does not line up with germline, which may come from a read error. This chain uses TRBV2 with TRBJ2-5, with D possibly called TRBD1 or TRBD2 (5 bases each). Germline CDR1 reads SNHLY; CDR2 reads FYNNEI. The CDR3 consists of 12 residues. This chain's CDR3 is CASSRDQKTQYF. The CDR3 region has the DNA TGTGCCAGCAGTAGGGACCAAAAGACCCAGTACTTC.

The chain has TRBV4-1 and TRBJ1-5; 8 nucleotides align to TRBD1. Germline V lookup: CDR1 MGHRA, CDR2 YSYEKL. The CDR3 consists of 12 residues. The trim removed 8 bases at V and 9 bases at J, leaving 6 bases unmatched. CDR3 sequence: CASGRGRGPQHF. CDR3 bases: TGCGCCAGCGGCAGGGGGCGAGGGCCCCAGCATTTT.

The CDR3 is CASSDKGLADSYEQYF. DNA for the CDR3: TGCGCCAGCAGTGACAAGGGACTAGCGGACTCCTACGAGCAGTACTTC. The rearrangement links TRBV10-2 to TRBJ2-7; 11 nucleotides match TRBD2. The CDR3 runs 16 residues. Trimming at V came to 3 bases and at J to 0 bases, leaving 4 bases not matched to a gene. In germline, CDR1 is WSHSY, CDR2 SAAADI.

The chain employs TRBV4-3 and TRBJ2-5; D perhaps matches TRBD1 (7 bases). The CDR3 covers 17 residues. Germline V CDR1 and CDR2: LGHNA, YSLEER. Trimming removed 0 bases from V and 11 bases from J, with 25 bases in between. The CDR3 protein is CASSQDQQGRRYNEQYF. The CDR3 DNA reads TGCGCCAGCAGCCAAGACCAACAGGGGAGGAGGTACAATGAGCAGTACTTC.

This clonotype was counted a few times. The rearrangement links TRBV12-3 or TRBV12-4 to TRBJ2-7; D is possibly TRBD1 (5 bases). The CDR3 consists of 13 residues. The V end lost 9 bases, the J end lost 4 bases, and 16 bases lay between the germline ends. The CDR3 DNA sequence: TGTGCCAGTTCAGGGCAGTGGGGTTACGAGCAGTACTTC. This encodes CASSGQWGYEQYF.

The rearrangement joins TRBV2 to TRBJ2-7; TRBD2 agrees at 12 bases. With V trimmed by 1 base and J by 12 bases, 4 bases remained unmatched. Germline CDR1 is SNHLY and CDR2 is FYNNEI. This CDR3 is built from 13 residues. CDR3 sequence: CASSEGLAGDRYF. The CDR3 region has the DNA TGTGCCAGCAGTGAAGGACTAGCGGGAGATCGGTACTTC.

The J gene is TRBJ2-5, the V gene TRBV28; D is ambiguous. The V end was cut by 6 bases, the J end by 8 bases, with 16 bases between. In germline, CDR1 is MDHEN, CDR2 SYDVKM. This CDR3 contains 13 residues. In DNA, the CDR3 is TGTGCCAGCAGAGAACCCTTAGATGGTACCCAGTACTTC. Translating gives CASREPLDGTQYF.

This clonotype was observed a handful of times. V and J are TRBV21-1 and TRBJ2-1. TRBV21-1 is a pseudogene. This CDR3 is 15 amino acids long. Here the CDR3 reads CASSKRNRIYNEQFF. In DNA form, the CDR3 reads TGTGCCAGCAGCAAAAGGAACAGAATCTACAATGAGCAGTTCTTC.

This clonotype was seen only a few times. The CDR3 DNA reads as TGTGCCAGCAGTTTCGACAGGGGGCACTACGAGCAGTACTTC. Its translation: CASSFDRGHYEQYF. The chain employs TRBV12-3 or TRBV12-4 and TRBJ2-7, with TRBD1 identical over 10 bases. Unmatched junction bases numbered 2, after V lost 3 bases and J lost 3 bases. The CDR3 spans 14 residues.

V and J are TRBV9 and TRBJ2-1, with TRBD2 identical over 13 bases. V lost 3 bases to trimming and J lost 2 bases; unmatched junction nucleotides: 2. Germline assignment: CDR1 SGDLS and CDR2 YYNGEE. The CDR3 is 16 amino acids. CDR3 region: CASSGTSGSAYNEQFF. CDR3 DNA sequence: TGTGCCAGCAGCGGGACTAGCGGGAGTGCCTACAATGAGCAGTTCTTC.

This clonotype was observed a few times. The chain carries TRBV6-2 or TRBV6-3 and TRBJ2-1; D possibly uses TRBD1 or TRBD2 (5 bases each). The CDR3 is 15 residues long. V was pared by 6 bases and J by 9 bases, with 21 bases between. Germline V gene data show CDR1 as MNHEY and CDR2 as SVGEGT. CDR3 coding DNA: TGTGCCAGCAGATCCCGGGGCAAGGGCCAGGGTGAGCAGTTCTTC. Translating gives CASRSRGKGQGEQFF.

This clonotype was recorded a few times. This sequence joins TRBV10-3 and TRBJ2-1; D might be TRBD1 (6 bases). This CDR3 contains 15 residues. The V end lost 3 bases, the J end lost 2 bases, and 11 bases lay between the germline ends. Germline values: CDR1 ENHRY, CDR2 SYGVKD. The CDR3 here is CAISDPGTPYNEQFF. The CDR3 DNA reads as TGTGCCATCAGTGACCCCGGGACACCCTACAATGAGCAGTTCTTC.

About this clonotype itself: With a much larger clone just one base away, this may be a read error. V gene TRBV12-3 or TRBV12-4 combines with J gene TRBJ2-1; D perhaps matches TRBD1 (5 bases). V was cut by 3 bases and J by 10 bases, with 10 bases left in between. The CDR3 loop spans 12 amino acids. CDR3 loop: CASSFKGNEQFF. CDR3 nucleotides: TGTGCCAGCAGTTTCAAGGGGAACGAGCAGTTCTTC.